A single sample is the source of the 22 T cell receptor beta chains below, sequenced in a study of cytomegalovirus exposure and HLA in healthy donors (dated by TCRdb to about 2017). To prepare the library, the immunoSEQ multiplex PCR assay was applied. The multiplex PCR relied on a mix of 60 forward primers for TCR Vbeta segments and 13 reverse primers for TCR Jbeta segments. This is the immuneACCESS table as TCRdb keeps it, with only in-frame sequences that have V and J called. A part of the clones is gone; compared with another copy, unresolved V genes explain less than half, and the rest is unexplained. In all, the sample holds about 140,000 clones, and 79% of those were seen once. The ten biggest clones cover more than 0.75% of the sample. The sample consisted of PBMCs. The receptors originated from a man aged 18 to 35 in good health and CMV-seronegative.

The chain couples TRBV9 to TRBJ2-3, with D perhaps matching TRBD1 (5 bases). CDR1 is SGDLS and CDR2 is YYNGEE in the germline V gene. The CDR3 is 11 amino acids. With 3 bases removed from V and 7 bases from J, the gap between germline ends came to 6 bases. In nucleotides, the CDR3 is TGTGCCAGCAGCGAGGGGTATACGCAGTATTTT. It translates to CASSEGYTQYF.

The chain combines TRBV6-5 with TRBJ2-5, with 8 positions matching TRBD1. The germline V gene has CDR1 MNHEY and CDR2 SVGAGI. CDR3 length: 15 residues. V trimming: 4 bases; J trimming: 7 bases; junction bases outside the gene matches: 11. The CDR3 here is CASSLLQGALGTQYF. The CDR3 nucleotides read TGTGCCAGCAGTTTACTCCAGGGGGCATTGGGGACCCAGTACTTC.

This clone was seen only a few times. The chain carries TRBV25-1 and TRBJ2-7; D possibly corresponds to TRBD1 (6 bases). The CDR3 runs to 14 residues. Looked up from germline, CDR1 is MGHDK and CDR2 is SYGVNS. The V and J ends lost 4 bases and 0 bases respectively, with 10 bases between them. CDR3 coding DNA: TGTGCCAGCAGTGTTCGGGACACCTCCTACGAGCAGTACTTC. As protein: CASSVRDTSYEQYF.

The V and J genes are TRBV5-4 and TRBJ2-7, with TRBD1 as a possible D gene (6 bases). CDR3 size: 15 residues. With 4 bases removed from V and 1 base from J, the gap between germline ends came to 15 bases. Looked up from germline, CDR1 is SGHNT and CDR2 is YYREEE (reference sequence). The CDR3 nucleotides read TGTGCCAGCAGCCCAGAGACAGGACGTTCCTACGAGCAGTACTTC. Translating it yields CASSPETGRSYEQYF.

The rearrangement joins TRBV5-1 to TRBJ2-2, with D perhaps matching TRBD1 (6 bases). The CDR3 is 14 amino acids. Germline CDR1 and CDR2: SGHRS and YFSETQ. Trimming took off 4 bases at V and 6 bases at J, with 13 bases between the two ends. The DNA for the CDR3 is TGCGCCAGCAGCAAAGGACAGTTACCCGGGGAGCTGTTTTTT. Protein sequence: CASSKGQLPGELFF.

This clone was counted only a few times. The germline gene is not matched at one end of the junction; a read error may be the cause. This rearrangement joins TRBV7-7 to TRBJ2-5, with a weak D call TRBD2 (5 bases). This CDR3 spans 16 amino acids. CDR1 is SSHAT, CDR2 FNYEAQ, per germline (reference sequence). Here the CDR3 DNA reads TGTGCTAGCAGCTTAGAGCCGCATGGAACGGGGGAGACCCAGTACTTC. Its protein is CASSLEPHGTGETQYF.

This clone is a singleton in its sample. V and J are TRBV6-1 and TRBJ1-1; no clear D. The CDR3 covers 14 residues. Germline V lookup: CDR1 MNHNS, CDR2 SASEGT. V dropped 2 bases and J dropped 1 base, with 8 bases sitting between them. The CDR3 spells CASSEWHTNTEAFF. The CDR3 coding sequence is TGTGCCAGCAGTGAATGGCATACGAACACTGAAGCTTTCTTT.

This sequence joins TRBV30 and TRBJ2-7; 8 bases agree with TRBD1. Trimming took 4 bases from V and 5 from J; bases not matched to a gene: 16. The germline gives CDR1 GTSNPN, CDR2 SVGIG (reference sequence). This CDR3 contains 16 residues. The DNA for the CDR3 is TGTGCCTGGACCGGACAGGGCGCCCGCCGGTTGAACGAGCAGTACTTC. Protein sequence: CAWTGQGARRLNEQYF.

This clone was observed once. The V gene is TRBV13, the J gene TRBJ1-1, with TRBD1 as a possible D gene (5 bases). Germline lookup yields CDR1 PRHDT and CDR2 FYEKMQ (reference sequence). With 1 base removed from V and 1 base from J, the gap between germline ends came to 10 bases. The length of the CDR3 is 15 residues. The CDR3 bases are TGTGCCAGCAGCTTAGCGGAGGGGACGAACACTGAAGCTTTCTTT. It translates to CASSLAEGTNTEAFF.

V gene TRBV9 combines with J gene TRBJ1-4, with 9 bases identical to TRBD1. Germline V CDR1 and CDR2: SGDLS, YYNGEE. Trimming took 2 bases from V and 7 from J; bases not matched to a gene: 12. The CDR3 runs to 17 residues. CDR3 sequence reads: CASSVGQGPREREKLFF. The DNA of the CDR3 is TGTGCCAGCAGCGTTGGACAGGGGCCTCGTGAGCGTGAAAAACTGTTTTTT.

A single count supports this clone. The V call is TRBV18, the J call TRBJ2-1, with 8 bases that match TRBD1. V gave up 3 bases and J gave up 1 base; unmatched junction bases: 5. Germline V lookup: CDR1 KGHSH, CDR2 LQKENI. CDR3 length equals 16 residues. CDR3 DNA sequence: TGTGCCAGCTCACCCTTGGACAGGGTATCCTACAATGAGCAGTTCTTC. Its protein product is CASSPLDRVSYNEQFF.

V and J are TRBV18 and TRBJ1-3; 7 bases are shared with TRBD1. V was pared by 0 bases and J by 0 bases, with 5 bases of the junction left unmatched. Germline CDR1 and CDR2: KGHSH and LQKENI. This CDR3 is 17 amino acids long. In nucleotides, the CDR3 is TGTGCCAGCTCACCACCATCCGGGACAGCCTCTGGAAACACCATATATTTT. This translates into CASSPPSGTASGNTIYF.

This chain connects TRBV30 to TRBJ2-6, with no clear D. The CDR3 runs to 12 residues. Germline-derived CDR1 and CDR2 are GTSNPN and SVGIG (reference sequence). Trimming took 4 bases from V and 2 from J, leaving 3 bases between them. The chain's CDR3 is CAWTAGANVLTF. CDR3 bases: TGTGCCTGGACGGCTGGGGCCAACGTCCTGACTTTC.

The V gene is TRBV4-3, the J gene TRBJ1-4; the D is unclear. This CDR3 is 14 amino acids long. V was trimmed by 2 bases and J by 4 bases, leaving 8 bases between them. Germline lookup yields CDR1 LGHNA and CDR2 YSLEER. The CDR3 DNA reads TGCGCCAGCAGCCAACGGGAGCTTAATGAAAAACTGTTTTTT. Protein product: CASSQRELNEKLFF.

The CDR3: CASSDRNTIYF. The CDR3 region has the DNA TGCGCCAGCAGCGACAGAAACACCATATATTTT. The rearrangement links TRBV5-1 to TRBJ1-3; D gene ambiguous. V was clipped by 4 bases and J by 5 bases, with 4 bases between them. The CDR3 is made up of 11 amino acids. Germline-derived CDR1 and CDR2 are SGHRS and YFSETQ.

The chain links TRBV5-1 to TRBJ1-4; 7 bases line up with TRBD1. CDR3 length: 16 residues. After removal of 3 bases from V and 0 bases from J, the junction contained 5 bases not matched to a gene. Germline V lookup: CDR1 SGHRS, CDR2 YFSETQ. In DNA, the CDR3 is TGCGCCAGCAGCTCGACAGGGCCTTCAACTAATGAAAAACTGTTTTTT. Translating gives CASSSTGPSTNEKLFF.

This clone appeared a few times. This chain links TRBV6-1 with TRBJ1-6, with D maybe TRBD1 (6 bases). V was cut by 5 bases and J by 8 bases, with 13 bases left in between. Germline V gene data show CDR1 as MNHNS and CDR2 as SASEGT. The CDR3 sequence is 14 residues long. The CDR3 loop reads CASSLRQVDSPLHF. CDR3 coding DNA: TGTGCCAGCAGTCTCCGACAGGTCGATTCACCCCTCCACTTT.

The CDR3 DNA reads as TGTGCCAGTAGTATAGTACCTAGCGGGGGCACAGATACGCAGTATTTT. This encodes CASSIVPSGGTDTQYF. The chain combines TRBV19 with TRBJ2-3; 9 nucleotides agree with TRBD2. Germline V gene sequence: CDR1 LNHDA, CDR2 SQIVND (reference sequence). V dropped 1 base and J dropped 1; count of bases not matched to a gene: 3. This CDR3 spans 16 amino acids.

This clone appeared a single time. CDR3 loop: CASSQVGTSGGRNEQFF. The CDR3 region has the DNA TGTGCCAGCAGCCAGGTCGGGACTAGCGGGGGCCGGAATGAGCAGTTCTTC. The chain links TRBV14 to TRBJ2-1; 14 bases match TRBD2. Per germline, CDR1 SGHDN and CDR2 FVKESK. The trim removed 3 bases at V and 7 bases at J, leaving 8 bases unmatched. The CDR3 spans 17 residues.

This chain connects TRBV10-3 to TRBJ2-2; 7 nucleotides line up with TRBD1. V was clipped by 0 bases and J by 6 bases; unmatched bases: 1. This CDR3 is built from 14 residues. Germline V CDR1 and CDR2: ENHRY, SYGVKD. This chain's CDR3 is CAISESGQAGELFF. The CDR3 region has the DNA TGTGCCATCAGTGAGTCCGGACAGGCCGGGGAGCTGTTTTTT.

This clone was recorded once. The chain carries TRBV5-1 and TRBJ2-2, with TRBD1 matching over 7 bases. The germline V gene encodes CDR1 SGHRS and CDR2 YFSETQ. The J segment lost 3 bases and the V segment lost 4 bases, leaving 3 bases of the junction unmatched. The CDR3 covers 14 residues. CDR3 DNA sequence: TGCGCCAGCAGCCCCGGGACAGACACCGGGGAGCTGTTTTTT. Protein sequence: CASSPGTDTGELFF.

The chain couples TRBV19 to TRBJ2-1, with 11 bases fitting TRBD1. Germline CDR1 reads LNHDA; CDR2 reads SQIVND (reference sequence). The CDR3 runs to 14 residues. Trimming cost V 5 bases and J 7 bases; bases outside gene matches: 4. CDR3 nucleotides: TGTGCCAGTAGTGCTGGGACAGGGGGGAATGAGCAGTTCTTC. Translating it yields CASSAGTGGNEQFF. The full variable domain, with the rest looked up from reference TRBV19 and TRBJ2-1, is DGGITQSPKYLFRKEGQNVTLSCEQNLNHDAMYWYRQDPGQGLRLIYYSQIVNDFQKGDIAEGYSVSREKKESFPLTVTSAQKNPTAFYLCASSAGTGGNEQFFGPGTRLTVL.